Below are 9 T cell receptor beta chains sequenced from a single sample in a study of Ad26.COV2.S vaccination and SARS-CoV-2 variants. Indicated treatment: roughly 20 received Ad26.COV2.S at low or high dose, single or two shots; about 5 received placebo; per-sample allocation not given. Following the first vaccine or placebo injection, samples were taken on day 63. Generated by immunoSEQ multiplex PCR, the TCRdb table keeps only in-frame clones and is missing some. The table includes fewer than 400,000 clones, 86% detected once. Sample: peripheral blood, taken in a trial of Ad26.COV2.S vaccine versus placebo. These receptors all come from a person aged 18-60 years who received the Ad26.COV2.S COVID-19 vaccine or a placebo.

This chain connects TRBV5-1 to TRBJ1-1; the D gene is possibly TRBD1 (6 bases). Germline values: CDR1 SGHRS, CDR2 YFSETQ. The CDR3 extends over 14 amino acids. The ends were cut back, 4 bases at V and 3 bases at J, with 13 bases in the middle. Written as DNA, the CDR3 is TGCGCCAGCAGCGTCTCGTGGACAGACACTGAAGCTTTCTTT. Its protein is CASSVSWTDTEAFF.

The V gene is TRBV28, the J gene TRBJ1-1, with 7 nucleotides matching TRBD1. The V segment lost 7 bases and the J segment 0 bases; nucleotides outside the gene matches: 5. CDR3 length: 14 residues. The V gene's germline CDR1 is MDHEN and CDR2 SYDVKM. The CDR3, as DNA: TGTGCCAGCAATCGACAGGGAGTGAACACTGAAGCTTTCTTT. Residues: CASNRQGVNTEAFF.

The CDR3 DNA follows: TGTGCCAGTAGTATAGAACTGGGGGTTACTGAAGCTTTCTTT. Amino acid sequence: CASSIELGVTEAFF. The rearrangement uses TRBV19 and TRBJ1-1, with D tentatively TRBD1 (5 bases). Germline V CDR1 and CDR2: LNHDA, SQIVND (reference sequence). V lost 0 bases and J 5 bases, leaving 10 bases between the germline ends. The CDR3 length is 14 residues.

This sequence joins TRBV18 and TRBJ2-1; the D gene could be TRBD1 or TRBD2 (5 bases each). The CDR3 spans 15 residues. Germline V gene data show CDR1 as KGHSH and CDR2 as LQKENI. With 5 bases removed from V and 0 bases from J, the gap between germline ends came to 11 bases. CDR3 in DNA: TGTGCCAGCTCAGCAACGGGGACCTCCTACAATGAGCAGTTCTTC. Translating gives CASSATGTSYNEQFF.

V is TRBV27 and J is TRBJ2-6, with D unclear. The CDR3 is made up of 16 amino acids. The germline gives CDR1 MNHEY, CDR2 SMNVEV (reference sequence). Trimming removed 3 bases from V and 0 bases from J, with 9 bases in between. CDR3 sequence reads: CASSFEAPSGANVLTF. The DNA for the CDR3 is TGTGCCAGCAGTTTTGAGGCTCCCTCTGGGGCCAACGTCCTGACTTTC.

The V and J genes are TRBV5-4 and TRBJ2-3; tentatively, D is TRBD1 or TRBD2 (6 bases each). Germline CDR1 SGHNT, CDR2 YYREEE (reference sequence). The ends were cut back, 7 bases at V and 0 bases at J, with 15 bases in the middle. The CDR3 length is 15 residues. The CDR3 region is CASAEGGASTDTQYF. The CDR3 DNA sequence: TGTGCCAGCGCCGAGGGGGGCGCCAGCACAGATACGCAGTATTTT.

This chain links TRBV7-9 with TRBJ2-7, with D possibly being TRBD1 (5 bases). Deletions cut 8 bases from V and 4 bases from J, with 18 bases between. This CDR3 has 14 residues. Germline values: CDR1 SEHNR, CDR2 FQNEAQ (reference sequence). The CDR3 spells CASSPNRPEYEQYF. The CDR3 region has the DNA TGTGCCAGCTCGCCCAACAGGCCAGAATACGAGCAGTACTTC.

DNA of the CDR3: TGCGCCAGCAGCCAAGATATCGGACAGCAAGAGACCCAGTACTTC. The encoded protein is CASSQDIGQQETQYF. V usage is TRBV4-3 and J usage is TRBJ2-5, with D perhaps matching TRBD1 (6 bases). The CDR3 is 15 residues long. The V and J ends lost 0 bases and 2 bases respectively, with 10 bases between them. The germline V gene encodes CDR1 LGHNA and CDR2 YSLEER.

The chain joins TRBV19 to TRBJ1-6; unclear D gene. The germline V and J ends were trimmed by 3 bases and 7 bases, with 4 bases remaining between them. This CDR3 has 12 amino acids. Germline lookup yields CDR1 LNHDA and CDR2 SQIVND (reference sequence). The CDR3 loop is CASSIANSPLHF. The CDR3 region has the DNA TGTGCCAGTAGTATTGCCAATTCACCCCTCCACTTT.